The clone carrying this TCR beta chain was counted only a few times. This entry belongs to a study of blood T cells in healthy people across ages. This CDR3 comprises 15 residues. Looked up from germline, CDR1 is SGHTA and CDR2 is FQGNSA. V trimming: 0 bases; J trimming: 4 bases; junction bases outside the gene matches: 1. The authors ran a second PCR of roughly 6 to 12 cycles using a sample-barcoded 5' primer and a J-beta primer mix. MiXCR, applied by TCRdb to the 5' RACE reads, yields one record per CDR3 protein. This sample has 800,000 to 1,300,000 distinct CDR3 sequences, with 20% to 25% found just once. These data were also reused for a study on T cells of mothers and their children. That paper adds: The overlap seen between related mothers and children slightly exceeded that of unrelated pairs, though not significantly.

Sequencing used blood. The receptor was isolated from a girl aged 2 to 9 in good health. The J gene is TRBJ2-5, the V gene TRBV7-2, with 11 bases matching TRBD1. The CDR3 nucleotides are TGTGCCAGCAGCTTAGCCGGGACAGGGGGAGAGACCCAGTACTTC. This translates into CASSLAGTGGETQYF.